These 18 T cell receptor beta chains came from one sample sequenced in a study of blood T cell repertoires in COVID-19. Data came from immunoSEQ multiplex PCR; TCRdb stores just in-frame clones and leaves some out. Altogether 80,000 or so clones are present, around 86% being singletons, with the ten largest covering 1.5% to 2.5%. Source material: peripheral blood. The receptors stem from a woman aged 60-75 years with acute or convalescent COVID-19.

The rearrangement joins TRBV5-5 to TRBJ1-4, with D tentatively TRBD1 (5 bases). Germline V CDR1 and CDR2: SGHKS, YYEKEE (reference sequence). This CDR3 is built from 16 residues. The V end was cut by 5 bases, the J end by 3 bases, with 17 bases between. The CDR3 DNA reads TGTGCCAGCAGGCGAACAGGTGAACTGCCTAATGAAAAACTGTTTTTT. Its protein is CASRRTGELPNEKLFF.

This clone showed up just once. This chain links TRBV4-3 with TRBJ2-7, with 8 bases that match TRBD2. The CDR3 contains 13 residues. Trimming removed 1 base from V and 12 bases from J; junction bases left unmatched: 8. Germline CDR1 is LGHNA and CDR2 is YSLEER. As DNA, the CDR3 is TGCGCCAGCAGCCAAGTGCTAGCGGGTACTAGGTACTTC. Translating it yields CASSQVLAGTRYF.

Only one count was recorded for this clone. This chain joins TRBV6-5 and TRBJ2-2; TRBD2 agrees at 8 bases. The V gene's germline CDR1 is MNHEY and CDR2 SVGAGI. The CDR3 is 16 residues long. Trimming took 3 bases from V and 4 from J; bases not matched to a gene: 7. The CDR3 spells CASSYDGTRGTGELFF. The CDR3, as DNA: TGTGCCAGCAGTTATGACGGGACTAGAGGCACCGGGGAGCTGTTTTTT.

This chain joins TRBV7-2 and TRBJ2-7; 10 bases are a match to TRBD1. With V trimmed by 3 bases and J by 6 bases, 8 bases remained unmatched. The germline V gene encodes CDR1 SGHTA and CDR2 FQGNSA. The CDR3 contains 15 residues. The CDR3 here is CASSFVRGTGVEQYF. The CDR3 nucleotides read TGTGCCAGCAGCTTCGTTCGCGGGACAGGGGTCGAGCAGTACTTC. Full variable domain (remainder filled in from reference TRBV7-2 and TRBJ2-7): GAGVSQSPSNKVTEKGKDVELRCDPISGHTALYWYRQSLGQGLEFLIYFQGNSAPDKSGLPSDRFSAERTGGSVSTLTIQRTQQEDSAVYLCASSFVRGTGVEQYFGPGTRLTVT.

The chain links TRBV2 to TRBJ2-7; perhaps TRBD1 as D (7 bases). Germline V gives CDR1 SNHLY, CDR2 FYNNEI. CDR3 length equals 12 residues. Deletions cut 6 bases from V and 6 bases from J, with 12 bases between. CDR3 sequence: CASREGAGEQYF. The CDR3 nucleotides read TGTGCCAGCAGGGAGGGGGCAGGCGAGCAGTACTTC. The whole variable domain, remainder taken from reference TRBV2 and TRBJ2-7, is EPEVTQTPSHQVTQMGQEVILRCVPISNHLYFYWYRQILGQKVEFLVSFYNNEISEKSEIFDDQFSVERPDGSNFTLKIRSTKLEDSAMYFCASREGAGEQYFGPGTRLTVT.

This clone was seen a single time. The chain employs TRBV6-2 or TRBV6-3 and TRBJ1-5, with TRBD1 as a possible D gene (5 bases). The CDR3 loop spans 14 amino acids. With 5 bases removed from V and 7 bases from J, the gap between germline ends came to 15 bases. Germline V CDR1 and CDR2: MNHEY, SVGEGT. The DNA of the CDR3 is TGTGCCAGCAGTCCCACAGGTGTCAAGCAGCCCCAGCATTTT. It yields the protein CASSPTGVKQPQHF.

This sequence joins TRBV6-5 and TRBJ1-6; 7 bases map to TRBD1. The CDR3 consists of 15 residues. The germline V gene encodes CDR1 MNHEY and CDR2 SVGAGI. V shed 5 bases and J 10 bases; nucleotides not matched to a gene: 11. CDR3 bases: TGTGCCAGCAGTCGACAGGGAGAGGGCTTCTCACCCCTCCACTTT. This sequence encodes CASSRQGEGFSPLHF.

The chain recombines TRBV9 with TRBJ1-6; 10 nucleotides match TRBD1. The CDR3 has 16 residues. Trimming removed 3 bases from V and 7 bases from J; junction bases left unmatched: 7. The germline V gene encodes CDR1 SGDLS and CDR2 YYNGEE. DNA of the CDR3: TGTGCCAGCAGCGCGGGGACAGGGGCGATAAATTCACCCCTCCACTTT. Translation: CASSAGTGAINSPLHF.

The chain links TRBV7-2 to TRBJ2-1; D uncertain. V dropped 5 bases and J dropped 2 bases, with 16 bases sitting between them. The CDR3 runs to 16 residues. CDR1 and CDR2 (germline): SGHTA, FQGNSA. DNA for the CDR3: TGTGCCAGCAGCCCGAGTCGGCAGGCAACCTACAATGAGCAGTTCTTC. Its protein product is CASSPSRQATYNEQFF. The whole variable domain, filled in from reference TRBV7-2 and TRBJ2-1, reads GAGVSQSPSNKVTEKGKDVELRCDPISGHTALYWYRQSLGQGLEFLIYFQGNSAPDKSGLPSDRFSAERTGGSVSTLTIQRTQQEDSAVYLCASSPSRQATYNEQFFGPGTRLTVL.

The V gene is TRBV27, the J gene TRBJ2-7, with 12 positions matching TRBD1. Germline values: CDR1 MNHEY, CDR2 SMNVEV (reference sequence). This CDR3 has 14 residues. J was trimmed by 5 bases and V by 4 bases; bases with no gene match: 3. The CDR3 region is CASSYRDRGHEQYF. CDR3 nucleotide sequence: TGTGCCAGCAGTTACCGGGACAGGGGGCACGAGCAGTACTTC.

V usage is TRBV11-2 and J usage is TRBJ2-7; D is perhaps TRBD2 (5 bases). The V end lost 6 bases, the J end lost 3 bases, and 21 bases lay between the germline ends. CDR3 length: 16 residues. Germline values: CDR1 SGHAT, CDR2 FQNNGV. The CDR3 reads CASSLRPKGVLYEQYF. CDR3 in DNA: TGTGCCAGCAGTTTAAGACCTAAGGGAGTACTCTACGAGCAGTACTTC.

The CDR3 is CASSIALASYEQYF. The CDR3 DNA is TGTGCCAGTAGTATCGCCCTGGCTAGCTACGAGCAGTACTTC. The genes are TRBV19 and TRBJ2-7; no reliable D call. There are 14 residues in the CDR3. Germline CDR1 LNHDA, CDR2 SQIVND (reference sequence). V was cut by 3 bases and J by 3 bases, with 12 bases left in between.

The rearrangement joins TRBV18 to TRBJ2-1, with 9 bases identical to TRBD2. The CDR3 contains 16 residues. Trimming cost V 0 bases and J 5 bases; bases outside gene matches: 5. The germline gives CDR1 KGHSH, CDR2 LQKENI. CDR3 in amino acids: CASSPPTTSGNNEQFF. As DNA, the CDR3 is TGTGCCAGCTCACCACCGACGACTAGCGGAAACAATGAGCAGTTCTTC.

The chain uses TRBV18 and TRBJ1-1; perhaps TRBD1 as D (6 bases). Germline V lookup: CDR1 KGHSH, CDR2 LQKENI. Deletions cut 3 bases from V and 5 bases from J, with 7 bases between. CDR3 size: 12 residues. CDR3 coding DNA: TGTGCCAGCTCACCCGGGACAACTGAAGCTTTCTTT. It yields the protein CASSPGTTEAFF.

This chain connects TRBV3-1 (or the pseudogene TRBV3-2) to TRBJ2-1, with TRBD2 matching 10 bases. The germline CDR1 and CDR2 sequences are LGHDT and YNNKEL (reference sequence). V was clipped by 0 bases and J by 5 bases; unmatched bases: 4. There are 16 residues in the CDR3. CDR3 sequence reads: CASSQDSSGGDNEQFF. The CDR3 nucleotides are TGTGCCAGCAGCCAAGATTCTAGCGGGGGCGACAATGAGCAGTTCTTC.

J is TRBJ1-4 and V is TRBV5-1, with TRBD1 identical over 7 bases. After removal of 0 bases from V and 12 bases from J, the junction contained 11 bases not matched to a gene. Germline CDR1 and CDR2: SGHRS and YFSETQ. The CDR3 has 15 residues. CDR3 coding DNA: TGCGCCAGCAGCTTGGCGGACAGGTTTGGGGGAGAACTGTTTTTT. It is translated as CASSLADRFGGELFF.

J is TRBJ2-1 and V is TRBV6-5, with a possible D match to TRBD2 (6 bases). Germline V gene sequence: CDR1 MNHEY, CDR2 SVGAGI. CDR3 length: 14 amino acids. V lost 5 bases to trimming and J lost 2 bases, with 10 bases between them. CDR3 nucleotide sequence: TGTGCCAGCAGTATCGGGAGCGCCTACAATGAGCAGTTCTTC. As protein: CASSIGSAYNEQFF.

J is TRBJ2-6 and V is TRBV10-3; TRBD1 matches at 9 bases. CDR3 length equals 17 residues. Losses at the gene ends were 5 bases for V and 0 bases for J; bases not matched to a gene: 5. CDR1 is ENHRY and CDR2 is SYGVKD in the germline V gene. CDR3 amino acids: CAISPGQGFSGANVLTF. CDR3 nucleotides: TGTGCCATCAGTCCGGGACAGGGCTTCTCTGGGGCCAACGTCCTGACTTTC.